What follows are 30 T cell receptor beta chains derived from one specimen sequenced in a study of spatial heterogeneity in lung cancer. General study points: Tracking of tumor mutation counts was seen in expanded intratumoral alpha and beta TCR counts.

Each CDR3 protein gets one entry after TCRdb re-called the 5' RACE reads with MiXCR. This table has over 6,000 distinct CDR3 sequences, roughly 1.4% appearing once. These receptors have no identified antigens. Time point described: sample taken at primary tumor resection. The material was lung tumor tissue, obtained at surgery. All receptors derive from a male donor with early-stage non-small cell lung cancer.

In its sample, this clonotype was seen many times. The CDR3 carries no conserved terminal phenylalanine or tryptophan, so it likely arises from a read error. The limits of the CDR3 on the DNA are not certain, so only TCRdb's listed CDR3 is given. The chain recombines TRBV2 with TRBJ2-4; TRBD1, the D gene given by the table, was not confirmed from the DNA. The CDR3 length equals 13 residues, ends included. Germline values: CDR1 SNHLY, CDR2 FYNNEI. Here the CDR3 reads CASSRGTDDPLSC.

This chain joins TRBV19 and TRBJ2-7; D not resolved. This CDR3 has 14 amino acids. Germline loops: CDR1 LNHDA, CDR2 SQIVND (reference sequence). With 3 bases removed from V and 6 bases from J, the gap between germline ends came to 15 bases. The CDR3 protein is CASSISLGNGEQYF. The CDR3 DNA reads TGTGCCAGTAGTATCTCCTTAGGGAACGGCGAGCAGTACTTC.

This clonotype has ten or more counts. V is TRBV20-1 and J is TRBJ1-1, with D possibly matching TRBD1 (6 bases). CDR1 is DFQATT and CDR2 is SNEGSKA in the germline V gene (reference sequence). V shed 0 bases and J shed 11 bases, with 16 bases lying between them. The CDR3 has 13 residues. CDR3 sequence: CSAREARGSGAFF. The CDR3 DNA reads TGCAGTGCTAGAGAGGCCAGGGGTTCTGGGGCTTTCTTT.

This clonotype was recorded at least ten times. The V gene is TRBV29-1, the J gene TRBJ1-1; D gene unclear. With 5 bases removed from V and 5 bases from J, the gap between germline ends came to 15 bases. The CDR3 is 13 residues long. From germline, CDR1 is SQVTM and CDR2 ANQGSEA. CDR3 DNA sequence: TGCAGCGTTACTCCGACGGAGGGTACTGAAGCTTTCTTT. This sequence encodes CSVTPTEGTEAFF.

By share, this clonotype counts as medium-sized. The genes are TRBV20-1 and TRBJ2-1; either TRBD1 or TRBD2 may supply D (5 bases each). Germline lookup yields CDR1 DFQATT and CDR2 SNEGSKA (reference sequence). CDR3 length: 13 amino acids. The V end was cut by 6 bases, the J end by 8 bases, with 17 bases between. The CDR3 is CSALEGSVDEQFF. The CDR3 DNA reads TGCAGTGCCCTAGAGGGGAGCGTGGATGAGCAGTTCTTC.

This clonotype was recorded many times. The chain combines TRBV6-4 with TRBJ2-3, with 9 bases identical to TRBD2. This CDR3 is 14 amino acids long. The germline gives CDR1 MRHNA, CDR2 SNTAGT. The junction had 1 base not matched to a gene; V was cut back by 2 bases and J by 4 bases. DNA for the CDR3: TGTGCCAGCAGTGACGCGGGAGGGCCAGATACGCAGTATTTT. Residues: CASSDAGGPDTQYF.

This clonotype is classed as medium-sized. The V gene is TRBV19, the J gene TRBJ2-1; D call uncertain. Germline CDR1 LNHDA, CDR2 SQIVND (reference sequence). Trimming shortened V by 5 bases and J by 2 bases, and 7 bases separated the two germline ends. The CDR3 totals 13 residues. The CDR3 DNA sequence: TGTGCCAGTAGTTACGGACCCTACAATGAGCAGTTCTTC. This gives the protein CASSYGPYNEQFF. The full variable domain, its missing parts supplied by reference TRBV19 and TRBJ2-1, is DGGITQSPKYLFRKEGQNVTLSCEQNLNHDAMYWYRQDPGQGLRLIYYSQIVNDFQKGDIAEGYSVSREKKESFPLTVTSAQKNPTAFYLCASSYGPYNEQFFGPGTRLTVL.

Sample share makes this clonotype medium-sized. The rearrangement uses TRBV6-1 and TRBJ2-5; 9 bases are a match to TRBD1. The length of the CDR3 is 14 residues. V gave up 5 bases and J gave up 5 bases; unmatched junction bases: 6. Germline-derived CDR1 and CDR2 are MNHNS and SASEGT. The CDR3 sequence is CASSPTGGRETQYF. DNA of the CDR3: TGTGCCAGCAGTCCAACAGGGGGCAGGGAGACCCAGTACTTC.

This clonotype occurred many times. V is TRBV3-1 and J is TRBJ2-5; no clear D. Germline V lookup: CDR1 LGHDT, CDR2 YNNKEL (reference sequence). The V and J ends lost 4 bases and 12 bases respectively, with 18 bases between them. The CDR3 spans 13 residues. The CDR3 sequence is CASSPRETFPEYF. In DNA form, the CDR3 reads TGTGCCAGCAGCCCTCGCGAGACCTTTCCAGAGTACTTC.

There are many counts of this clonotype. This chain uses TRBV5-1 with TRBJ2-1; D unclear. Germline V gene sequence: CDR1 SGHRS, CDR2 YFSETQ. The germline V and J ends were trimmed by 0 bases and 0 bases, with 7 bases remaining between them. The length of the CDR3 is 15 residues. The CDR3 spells CASSLVDPSYNEQFF. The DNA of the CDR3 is TGCGCCAGCAGCTTGGTTGACCCCTCCTACAATGAGCAGTTCTTC.

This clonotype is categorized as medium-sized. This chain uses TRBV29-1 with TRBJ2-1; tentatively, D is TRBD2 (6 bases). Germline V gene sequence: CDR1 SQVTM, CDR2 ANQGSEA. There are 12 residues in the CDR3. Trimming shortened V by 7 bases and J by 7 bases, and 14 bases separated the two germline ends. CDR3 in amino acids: CSGGANGNEQFF. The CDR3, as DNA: TGCAGCGGCGGGGCGAATGGGAATGAGCAGTTCTTC.

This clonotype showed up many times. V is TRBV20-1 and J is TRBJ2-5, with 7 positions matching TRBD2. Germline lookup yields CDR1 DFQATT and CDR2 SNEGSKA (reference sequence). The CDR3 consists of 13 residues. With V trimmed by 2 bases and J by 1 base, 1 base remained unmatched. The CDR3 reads CSARTGGQETQYF. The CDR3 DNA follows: TGCAGTGCTAGAACGGGGGGCCAAGAGACCCAGTACTTC.

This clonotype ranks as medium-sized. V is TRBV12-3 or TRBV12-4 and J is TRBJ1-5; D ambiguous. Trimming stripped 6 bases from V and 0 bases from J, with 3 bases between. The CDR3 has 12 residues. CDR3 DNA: TGTGCCAGCAGACTTAGCAATCAGCCCCAGCATTTT. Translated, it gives CASRLSNQPQHF.

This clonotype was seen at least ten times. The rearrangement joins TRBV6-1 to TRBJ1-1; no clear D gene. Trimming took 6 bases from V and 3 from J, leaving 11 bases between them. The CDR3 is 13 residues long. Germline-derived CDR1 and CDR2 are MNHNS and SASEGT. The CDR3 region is CASRPRLDTEAFF. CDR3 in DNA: TGTGCCAGCAGGCCCCGACTTGACACTGAAGCTTTCTTT.

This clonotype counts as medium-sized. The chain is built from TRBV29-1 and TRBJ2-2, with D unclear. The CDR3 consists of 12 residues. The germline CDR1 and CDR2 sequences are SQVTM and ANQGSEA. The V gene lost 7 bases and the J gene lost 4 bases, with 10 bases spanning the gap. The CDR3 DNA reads TGCAGCGCGCCAGTAGGCACCGGGGAGCTGTTTTTT. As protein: CSAPVGTGELFF.

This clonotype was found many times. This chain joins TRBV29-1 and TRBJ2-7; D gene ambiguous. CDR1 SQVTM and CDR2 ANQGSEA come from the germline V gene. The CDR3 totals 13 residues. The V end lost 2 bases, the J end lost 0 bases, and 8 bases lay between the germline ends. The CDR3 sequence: CSVELRTSYEQYF. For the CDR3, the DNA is TGCAGCGTTGAACTGCGGACCTCCTACGAGCAGTACTTC.

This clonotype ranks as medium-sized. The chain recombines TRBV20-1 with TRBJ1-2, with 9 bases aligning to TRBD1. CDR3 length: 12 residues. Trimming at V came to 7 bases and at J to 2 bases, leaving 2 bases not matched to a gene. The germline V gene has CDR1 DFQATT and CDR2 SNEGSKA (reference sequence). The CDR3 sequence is CSGTGANYGYTF. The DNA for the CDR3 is TGCAGTGGGACAGGGGCGAACTATGGCTACACCTTC.

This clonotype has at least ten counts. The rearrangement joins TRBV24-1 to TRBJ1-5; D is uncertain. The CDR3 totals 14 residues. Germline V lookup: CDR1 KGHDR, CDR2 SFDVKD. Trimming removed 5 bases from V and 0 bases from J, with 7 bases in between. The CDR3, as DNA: TGTGCCACCAGTGTCGACGGTAGCAATCAGCCCCAGCATTTT. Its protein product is CATSVDGSNQPQHF.

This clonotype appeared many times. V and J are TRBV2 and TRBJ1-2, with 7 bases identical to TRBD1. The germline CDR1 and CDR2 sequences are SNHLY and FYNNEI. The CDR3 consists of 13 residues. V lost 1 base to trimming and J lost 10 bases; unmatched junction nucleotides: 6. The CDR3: CASSEGRGVDYTF. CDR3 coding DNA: TGTGCCAGCAGTGAAGGCAGGGGGGTAGACTACACCTTC.

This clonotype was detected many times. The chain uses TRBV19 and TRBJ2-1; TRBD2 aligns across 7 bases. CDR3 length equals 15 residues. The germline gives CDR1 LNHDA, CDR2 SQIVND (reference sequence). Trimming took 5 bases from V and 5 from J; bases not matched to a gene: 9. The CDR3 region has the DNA TGTGCCAGTAGTGGGATAGCGGGCAGAAACAATGAGCAGTTCTTC. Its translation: CASSGIAGRNNEQFF.

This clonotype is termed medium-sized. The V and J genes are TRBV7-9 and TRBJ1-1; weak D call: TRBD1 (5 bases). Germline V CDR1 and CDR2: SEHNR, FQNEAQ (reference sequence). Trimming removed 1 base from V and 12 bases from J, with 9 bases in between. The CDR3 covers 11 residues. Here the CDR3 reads CASSLDQGTFF. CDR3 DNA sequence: TGTGCCAGCAGCTTAGACCAGGGCACTTTCTTT.

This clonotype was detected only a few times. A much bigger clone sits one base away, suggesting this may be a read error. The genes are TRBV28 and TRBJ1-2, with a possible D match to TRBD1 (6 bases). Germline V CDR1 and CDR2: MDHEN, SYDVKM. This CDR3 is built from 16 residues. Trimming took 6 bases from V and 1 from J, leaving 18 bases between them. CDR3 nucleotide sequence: TGTGCCAGCAGCTATTCGGGGGGCAAGAGTAACTATGGCTACACCTTC. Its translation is CASSYSGGKSNYGYTF.

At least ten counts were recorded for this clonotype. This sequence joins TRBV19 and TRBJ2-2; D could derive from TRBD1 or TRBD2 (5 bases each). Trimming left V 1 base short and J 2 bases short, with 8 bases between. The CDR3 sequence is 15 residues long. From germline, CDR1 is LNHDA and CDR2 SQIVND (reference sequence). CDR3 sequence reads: CASSIAGGNTGELFF. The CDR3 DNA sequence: TGTGCCAGTAGTATAGCTGGGGGAAACACCGGGGAGCTGTTTTTT.

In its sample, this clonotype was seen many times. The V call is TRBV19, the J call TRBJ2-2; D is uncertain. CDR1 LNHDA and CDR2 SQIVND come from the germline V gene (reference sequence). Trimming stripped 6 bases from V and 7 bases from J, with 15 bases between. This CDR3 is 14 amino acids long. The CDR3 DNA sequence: TGTGCCAGTAGAGATTGGGTAGTTGGCGGGGAGCTGTTTTTT. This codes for CASRDWVVGGELFF.

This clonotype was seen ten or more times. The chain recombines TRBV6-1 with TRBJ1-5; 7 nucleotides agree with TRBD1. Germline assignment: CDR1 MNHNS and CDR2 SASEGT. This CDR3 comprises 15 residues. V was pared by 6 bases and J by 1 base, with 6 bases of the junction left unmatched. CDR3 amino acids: CASSPRGQSNQPQHF. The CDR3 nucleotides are TGTGCCAGCAGCCCTAGGGGGCAAAGCAATCAGCCCCAGCATTTT.

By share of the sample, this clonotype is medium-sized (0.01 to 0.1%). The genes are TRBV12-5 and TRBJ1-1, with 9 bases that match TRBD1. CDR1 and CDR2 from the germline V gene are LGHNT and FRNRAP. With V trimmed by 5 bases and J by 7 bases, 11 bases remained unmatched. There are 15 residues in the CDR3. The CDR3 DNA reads TGTGCTAGTGGTCCGCCCGGGACAGGGTATAGTGAAGCTTTCTTT. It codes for CASGPPGTGYSEAFF.

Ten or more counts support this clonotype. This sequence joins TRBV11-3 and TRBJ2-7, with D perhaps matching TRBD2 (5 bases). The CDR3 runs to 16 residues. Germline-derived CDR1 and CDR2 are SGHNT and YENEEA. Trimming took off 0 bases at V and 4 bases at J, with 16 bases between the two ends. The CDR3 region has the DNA TGTGCCAGCAGCTTAGATAGTGTCGGCGGCGGGTACGAGCAGTACTTC. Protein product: CASSLDSVGGGYEQYF.

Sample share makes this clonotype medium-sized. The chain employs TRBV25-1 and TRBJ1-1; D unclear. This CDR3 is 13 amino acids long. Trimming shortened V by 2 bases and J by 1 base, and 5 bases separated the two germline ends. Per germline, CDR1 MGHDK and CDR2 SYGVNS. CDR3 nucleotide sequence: TGTGCCAGCAGTGAAAATCAGAACACTGAAGCTTTCTTT. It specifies CASSENQNTEAFF. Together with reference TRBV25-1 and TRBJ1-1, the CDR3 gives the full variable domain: EADIYQTPRYLVIGTGKKITLECSQTMGHDKMYWYQQDPGMELHLIHYSYGVNSTEKGDLSSESTVSRIRTEHFPLTLESARPSHTSQYLCASSENQNTEAFFGQGTRLTVV.

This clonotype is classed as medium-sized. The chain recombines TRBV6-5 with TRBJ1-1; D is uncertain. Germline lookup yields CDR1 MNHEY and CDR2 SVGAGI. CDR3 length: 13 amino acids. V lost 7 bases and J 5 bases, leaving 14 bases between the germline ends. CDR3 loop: CASIAPLGTEAFF. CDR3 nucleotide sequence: TGTGCCAGCATTGCCCCCCTTGGAACTGAAGCTTTCTTT.

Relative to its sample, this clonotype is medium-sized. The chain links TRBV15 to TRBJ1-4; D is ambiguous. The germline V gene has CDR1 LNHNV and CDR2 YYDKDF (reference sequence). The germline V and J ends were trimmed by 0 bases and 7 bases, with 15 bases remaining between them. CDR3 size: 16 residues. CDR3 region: CATSRDPVSGGEKLFF. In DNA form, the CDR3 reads TGTGCCACCAGCAGAGATCCGGTCAGTGGTGGTGAAAAACTGTTTTTT.